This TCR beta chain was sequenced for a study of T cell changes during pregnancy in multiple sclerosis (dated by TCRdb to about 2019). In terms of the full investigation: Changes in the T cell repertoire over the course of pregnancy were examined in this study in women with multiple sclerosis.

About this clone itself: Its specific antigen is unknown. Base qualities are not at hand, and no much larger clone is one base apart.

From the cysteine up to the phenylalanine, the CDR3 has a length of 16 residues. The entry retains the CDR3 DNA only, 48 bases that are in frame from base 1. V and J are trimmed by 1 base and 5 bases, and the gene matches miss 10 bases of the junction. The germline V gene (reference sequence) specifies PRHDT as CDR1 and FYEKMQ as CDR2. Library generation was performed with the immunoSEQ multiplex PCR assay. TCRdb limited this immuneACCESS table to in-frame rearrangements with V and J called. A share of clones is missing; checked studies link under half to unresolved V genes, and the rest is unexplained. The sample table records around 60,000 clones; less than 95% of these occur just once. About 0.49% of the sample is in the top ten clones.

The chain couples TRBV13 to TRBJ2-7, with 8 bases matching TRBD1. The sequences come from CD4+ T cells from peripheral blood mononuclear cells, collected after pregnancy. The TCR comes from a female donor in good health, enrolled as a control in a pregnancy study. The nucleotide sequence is TGTGCCAGCAGCTTAGTAGGGCCAGGGGGCTGGGACGAGCAGTACTTC. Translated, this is CASSLVGPGGWDEQYF.